Given below is one T cell receptor (beta chain) in context. This entry is derived from a study of OX40 agonist ivuxolimab in advanced cancers. After removal of 10 bases from V and 1 base from J, the junction contained 4 bases not matched to a gene. This CDR3 comprises 12 residues. CDR1 is MNHEY and CDR2 is SVGAGI in the germline V gene. Here immunoSEQ multiplex PCR was the method, and the copy in TCRdb shows in-frame clones only, minus some. The sample has about 20,000 clones, over 80% seen once; the top ten hold 58%. This TCR derives from an adult with an advanced solid tumor such as melanoma, head and neck, liver or kidney cancer. This sequence joins TRBV6-5 and TRBJ2-7, with 7 positions matching TRBD1. The specimen was CD4+ or CD8+ T cells sorted from blood, collected in a trial of the OX40 agonist ivuxolimab. This chain's CDR3 is CATSTGSYEQYF. As DNA, the CDR3 is TGTGCCACTTCGACAGGGTCCTACGAGCAGTACTTC.